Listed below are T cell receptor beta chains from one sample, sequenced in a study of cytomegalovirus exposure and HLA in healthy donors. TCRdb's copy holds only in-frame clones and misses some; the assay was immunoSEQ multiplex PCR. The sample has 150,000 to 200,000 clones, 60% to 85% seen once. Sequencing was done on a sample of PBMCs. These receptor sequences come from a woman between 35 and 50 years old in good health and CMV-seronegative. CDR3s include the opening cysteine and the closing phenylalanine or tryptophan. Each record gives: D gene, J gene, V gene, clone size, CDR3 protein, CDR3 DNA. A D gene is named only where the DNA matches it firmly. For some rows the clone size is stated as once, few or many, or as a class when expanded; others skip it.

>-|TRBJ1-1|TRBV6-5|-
CASSYRVGNTEAFF
TGTGCCAGCAGTTACCGGGTCGGGAACACTGAAGCTTTCTTT
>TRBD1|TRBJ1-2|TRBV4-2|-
CASSQDRTGDTYGYTF
TGTGCCAGCAGCCAAGATCGAACAGGGGATACCTATGGCTACACCTTC
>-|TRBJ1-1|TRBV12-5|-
CASGPPEAVENLAFF
TGTGCTAGTGGTCCTCCAGAGGCGGTCGAGAATTTGGCTTTCTTT
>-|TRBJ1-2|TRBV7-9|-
CASTPFAPGANYGYTF
TGTGCCAGCACCCCTTTTGCCCCAGGGGCTAACTATGGCTACACCTTC
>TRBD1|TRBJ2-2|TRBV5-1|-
CASSLGQGATGELFF
TGCGCCAGCAGCCTGGGACAGGGGGCCACCGGGGAGCTGTTTTTT
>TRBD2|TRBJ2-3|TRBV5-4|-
CASSFGASGPTDTQYF
TGTGCCAGCAGCTTTGGGGCTAGCGGACCCACAGATACGCAGTATTTT
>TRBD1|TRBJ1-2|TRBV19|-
CASSIAQDRADGYTF
TGTGCCAGTAGTATTGCCCAGGACAGGGCTGATGGCTACACCTTC
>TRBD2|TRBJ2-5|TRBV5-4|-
CASSLGGLAGLETQYF
TGTGCCAGCAGCTTGGGGGGACTAGCGGGTTTAGAGACCCAGTACTTC
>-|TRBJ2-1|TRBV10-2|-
CASSEFFREQFF
TGCGCCAGCAGTGAGTTTTTCAGGGAGCAGTTCTTC
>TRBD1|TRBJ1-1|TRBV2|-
CASSTGDAEAFF
TGTGCCAGCAGCACAGGGGACGCTGAAGCTTTCTTT
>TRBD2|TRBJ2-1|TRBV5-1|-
CASSAGTSGGREFF
TGCGCCAGCAGTGCCGGGACTAGCGGAGGAAGGGAGTTCTTC
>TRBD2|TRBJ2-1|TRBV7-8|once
CASSYFGLADNNEQFF
TGTGCCAGCAGCTATTTCGGACTAGCGGATAACAATGAGCAGTTCTTC
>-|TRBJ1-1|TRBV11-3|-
CASSRQANTEAFF
TGTGCCAGCAGTCGGCAGGCAAACACTGAAGCTTTCTTT
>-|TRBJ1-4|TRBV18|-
CASSPRQGSLREKLFF
TGTGCCAGCTCACCAAGGCAGGGTAGCCTTCGTGAAAAACTGTTTTTT
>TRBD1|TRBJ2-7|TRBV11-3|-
CASSLDRGGYEQYF
TGTGCCAGCAGCCTAGACAGGGGTGGTTACGAGCAGTACTTC
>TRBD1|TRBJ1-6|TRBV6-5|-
CATKGQDNYNSPLHF
TGTGCCACAAAGGGACAGGATAACTATAATTCACCCCTCCACTTT
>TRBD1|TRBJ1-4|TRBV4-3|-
CASSLGGQNEKLFF
TGCGCCAGCAGCCTGGGGGGACAGAATGAAAAACTGTTTTTT
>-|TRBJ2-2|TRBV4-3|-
CASSQDLGGVYTGELFF
TGCGCCAGCAGCCAAGATCTAGGGGGGGTTTACACCGGGGAGCTGTTTTTT
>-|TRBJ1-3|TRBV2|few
CASSEVTAGNTIYF
TGTGCCAGCAGTGAAGTAACGGCTGGAAACACCATATATTTT
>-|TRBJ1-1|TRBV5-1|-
CASSLSRLDTEAFF
TGCGCCAGCAGCCTGTCTAGGTTGGACACTGAAGCTTTCTTT
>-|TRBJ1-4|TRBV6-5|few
CASSMSGTRASKLFF
TGTGCCAGCAGTATGTCCGGGACACGGGCTTCAAAACTGTTTTTT
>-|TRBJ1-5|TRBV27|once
CASRGPGGNQPQHF
TGTGCCAGCAGGGGTCCAGGCGGGAATCAGCCCCAGCATTTT
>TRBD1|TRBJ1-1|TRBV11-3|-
CASSAGTGDEAFF
TGTGCCAGCAGCGCAGGGACAGGGGATGAAGCTTTCTTT
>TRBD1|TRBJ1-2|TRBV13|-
CASSYYRGEKYGYTF
TGTGCCAGCAGTTACTACAGGGGGGAGAAGTATGGCTACACCTTC
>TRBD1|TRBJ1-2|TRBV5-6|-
CASSFLLWTGDPNYGYTF
TGTGCCAGCAGCTTCCTCCTTTGGACAGGGGACCCTAACTATGGCTACACCTTC
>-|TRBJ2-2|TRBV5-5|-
CASSFRGSDTGELFF
TGTGCCAGCAGCTTTAGAGGGTCCGACACCGGGGAGCTGTTTTTT
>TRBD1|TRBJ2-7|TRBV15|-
CATSRDRGRYEQYF
TGTGCCACCAGCAGAGACAGGGGGCGATACGAGCAGTACTTC
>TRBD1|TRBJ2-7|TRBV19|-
CASSIRDSSYEQYF
TGTGCCAGTAGTATCCGGGACAGCTCCTACGAGCAGTACTTC
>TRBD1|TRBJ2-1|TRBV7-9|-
CSSSPYRGQGLYNEQFF
TGTTCCAGCAGCCCATACCGCGGACAGGGCCTCTACAATGAGCAGTTCTTC
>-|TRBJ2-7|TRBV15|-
CATSRGGTGSYEQYF
TGTGCCACCAGCAGAGGTGGTACGGGGTCCTACGAGCAGTACTTC
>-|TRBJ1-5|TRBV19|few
CASSPYPGAFSNQPQHF
TGTGCCAGTAGTCCCTACCCTGGGGCGTTTAGCAATCAGCCCCAGCATTTT
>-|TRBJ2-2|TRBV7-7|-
CASSPFGTNTGELFF
TGTGCTAGCAGCCCCTTCGGGACGAACACCGGGGAGCTGTTTTTT
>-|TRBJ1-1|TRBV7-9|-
CSSSSGKNLNTEAFF
TGTTCCAGCAGCTCCGGGAAGAATTTGAACACTGAAGCTTTCTTT
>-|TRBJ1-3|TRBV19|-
CASMGATSGNTIYF
TGTGCCAGTATGGGGGCAACTTCTGGAAACACCATATATTTT
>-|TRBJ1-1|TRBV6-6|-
CASSYIAGTEAFF
TGTGCCAGCAGTTACATTGCGGGAACCGAAGCTTTCTTT
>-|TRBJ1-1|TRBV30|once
CAWSRSRENTEAFF
TGTGCCTGGAGTCGGAGCAGGGAGAACACTGAAGCTTTCTTT
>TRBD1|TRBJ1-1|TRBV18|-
CASSLEFRTGGDPNTEAFF
TGTGCCAGCTCTCTTGAGTTCCGGACAGGGGGTGACCCGAACACTGAAGCTTTCTTT
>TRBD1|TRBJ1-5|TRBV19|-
CASTTGTVNQPQHF
TGTGCCAGTACAACCGGGACAGTGAATCAGCCCCAGCATTTT
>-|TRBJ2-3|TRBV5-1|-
CASSPGGTDTQYF
TGCGCCAGCAGCCCGGGGGGCACAGATACGCAGTATTTT
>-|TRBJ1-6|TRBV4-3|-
CASSQSAVYNSPLHF
TGCGCCAGCAGCCAGTCGGCGGTTTATAATTCACCCCTCCACTTT
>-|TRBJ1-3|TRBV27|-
CASSPTGTYSGNTIYF
TGTGCCAGCAGCCCAACAGGGACCTACTCTGGAAACACCATATATTTT
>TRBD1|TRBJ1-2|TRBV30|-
CATDRAGYTF
TGTGCCACCGACAGGGCTGGCTACACCTTC
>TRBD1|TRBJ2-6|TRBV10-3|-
CAITGGQGVSSGANVLTF
TGTGCCATCACCGGAGGACAGGGGGTATCCTCTGGGGCCAACGTCCTGACTTTC
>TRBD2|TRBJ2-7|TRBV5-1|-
CASSFGAGVDDEQYF
TGCGCCAGCAGCTTCGGAGCGGGAGTTGACGACGAGCAGTACTTC
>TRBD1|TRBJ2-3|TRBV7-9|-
CASSPPGTGVTDTQYF
TGTGCCAGCAGCCCCCCCGGGACAGGGGTAACAGATACGCAGTATTTT
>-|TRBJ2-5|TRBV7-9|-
CASSLAGGAETQYF
TGTGCCAGCAGCTTAGCTGGGGGCGCGGAGACCCAGTACTTC
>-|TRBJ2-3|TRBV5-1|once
CASSSGGRSTDTQYF
TGCGCCAGCAGCTCGGGGGGCCGGAGCACAGATACGCAGTATTTT
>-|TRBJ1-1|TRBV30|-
CAWSVRRRGDTEAFF
TGTGCCTGGAGTGTAAGACGTCGGGGAGACACTGAAGCTTTCTTT
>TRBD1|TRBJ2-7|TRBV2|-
CASSLDRGRQQYF
TGTGCCAGCAGCCTAGACAGGGGTCGCCAGCAGTACTTC
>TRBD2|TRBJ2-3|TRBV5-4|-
CASSLGVPGGVTDTQYF
TGTGCCAGCAGCTTGGGCGTACCGGGAGGAGTAACAGATACGCAGTATTTT
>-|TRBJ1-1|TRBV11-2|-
CASSFQGRGDTEAFF
TGTGCCAGCAGCTTCCAGGGGAGGGGGGACACTGAAGCTTTCTTT
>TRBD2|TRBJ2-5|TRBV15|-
CATSRAGSSGQETQYF
TGTGCCACCAGCAGAGCCGGGTCTAGCGGGCAAGAGACCCAGTACTTC
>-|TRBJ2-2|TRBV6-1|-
CASTRGGGNTGELFF
TGTGCCAGCACCAGAGGAGGAGGGAACACCGGGGAGCTGTTTTTT
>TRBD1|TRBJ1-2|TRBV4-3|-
CASSQIAGGPPGYGYTF
TGCGCCAGCAGCCAAATTGCAGGGGGACCGCCGGGCTATGGCTACACCTTC
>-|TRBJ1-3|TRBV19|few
CASSIRREPNSGNTIYF
TGTGCCAGTAGTATAAGGAGGGAACCCAACTCTGGAAACACCATATATTTT
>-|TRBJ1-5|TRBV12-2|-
CASRLAGTGKNQPQHF
TGTGCAAGTCGCTTAGCGGGGACAGGGAAAAATCAGCCCCAGCATTTT
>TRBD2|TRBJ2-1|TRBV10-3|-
CAISELAGDVNEQFF
TGTGCCATCAGTGAGTTAGCGGGAGATGTTAATGAGCAGTTCTTC
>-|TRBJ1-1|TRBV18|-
CASSPQQGRTEAFF
TGTGCCAGCTCACCACAGCAGGGCCGGACTGAAGCTTTCTTT
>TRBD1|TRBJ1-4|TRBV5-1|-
CASSYGTGTTNEKLFF
TGCGCCAGCAGCTATGGGACAGGGACAACTAATGAAAAACTGTTTTTT
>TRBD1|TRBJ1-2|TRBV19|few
CASKGQLEVKLCTF
TGTGCCAGTAAGGGACAGCTGGAGGTAAAACTCTGCACCTTC